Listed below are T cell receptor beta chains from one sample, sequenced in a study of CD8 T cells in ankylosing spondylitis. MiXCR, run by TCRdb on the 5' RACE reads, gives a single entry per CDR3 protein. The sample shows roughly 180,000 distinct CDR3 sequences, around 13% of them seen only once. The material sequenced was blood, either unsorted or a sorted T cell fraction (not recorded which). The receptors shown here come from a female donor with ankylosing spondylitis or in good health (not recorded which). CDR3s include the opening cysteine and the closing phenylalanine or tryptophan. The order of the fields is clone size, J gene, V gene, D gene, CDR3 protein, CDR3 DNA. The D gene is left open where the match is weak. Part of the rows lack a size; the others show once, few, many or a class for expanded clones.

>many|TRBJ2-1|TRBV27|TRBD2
CASSLHPGGEDEQFF
TGTGCCAGCAGTCTCCACCCTGGGGGGGAGGATGAGCAGTTCTTC
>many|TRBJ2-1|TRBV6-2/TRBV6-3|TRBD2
CASSYLGGSNNEQFF
TGTGCCAGCAGTTATCTCGGGGGGTCTAACAATGAGCAGTTCTTC
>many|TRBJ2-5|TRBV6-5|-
CASSYSIAETQYF
TGTGCCAGCAGTTACTCGATTGCGGAGACCCAGTACTTC
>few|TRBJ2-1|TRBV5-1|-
CASSVQPSSYNEQFF
TGCGCCAGCAGCGTACAGCCGAGCTCCTACAATGAGCAGTTCTTC
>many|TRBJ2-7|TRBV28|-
CASSPKWSSYEQYF
TGTGCCAGCAGCCCAAAGTGGAGCTCCTACGAGCAGTACTTC
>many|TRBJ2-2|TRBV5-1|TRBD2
CASKQMPGLAGRANTGELFF
TGCGCCAGTAAACAGATGCCGGGACTAGCGGGTCGGGCGAACACCGGGGAGCTGTTTTTT
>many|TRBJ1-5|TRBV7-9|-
CASSFDSESQPQHF
TGTGCCAGCAGCTTCGACAGTGAGAGTCAGCCCCAGCATTTT
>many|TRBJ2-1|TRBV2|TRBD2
CASIKREVRNEQFF
TGTGCCAGCATAAAGCGGGAGGTTCGGAATGAGCAGTTCTTC
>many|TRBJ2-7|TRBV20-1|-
CSAPGFFGEQYF
TGCAGTGCACCAGGGTTCTTTGGCGAGCAGTACTTC
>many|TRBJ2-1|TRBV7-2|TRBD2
CASSLEREARYNEQFF
TGTGCCAGCAGCTTAGAGCGGGAGGCCCGATACAATGAGCAGTTCTTC
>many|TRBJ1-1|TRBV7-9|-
CASGLNAEAFF
TGTGCCAGCGGTCTCAACGCGGAAGCTTTCTTT
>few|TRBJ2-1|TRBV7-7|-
CASSPAMDNEQFF
TGTGCCAGCAGCCCTGCAATGGACAATGAGCAGTTCTTC
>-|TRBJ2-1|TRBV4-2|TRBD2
CASSQDPSGVGGNEQFF
TGTGCCAGCAGCCAAGATCCTAGCGGGGTTGGCGGAAATGAGCAGTTCTTC
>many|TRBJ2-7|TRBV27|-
CASSFGGFEEQYF
TGTGCCAGCAGTTTCGGCGGATTTGAAGAGCAGTACTTC
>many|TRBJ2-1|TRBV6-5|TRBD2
CASSYRLAGASLRNEQFF
TGTGCCAGCAGTTACCGCCTAGCGGGAGCCAGTTTAAGGAATGAGCAGTTCTTC
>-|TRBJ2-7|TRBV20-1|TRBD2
CSALRTSGYEQYF
TGCAGTGCACTGAGGACTAGCGGCTACGAGCAGTACTTC
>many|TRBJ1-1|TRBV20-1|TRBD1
CSARTGELTEAFF
TGCAGTGCCCGGACAGGGGAACTCACTGAAGCTTTCTTT
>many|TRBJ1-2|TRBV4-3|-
CASSQGAGTRLYGYTF
TGCGCCAGCAGCCAAGGGGCCGGGACACGACTCTATGGCTACACCTTC
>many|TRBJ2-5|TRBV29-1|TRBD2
CSVDRGSGETQYF
TGCAGCGTTGATCGCGGGAGCGGAGAGACCCAGTACTTC
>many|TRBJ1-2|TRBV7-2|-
CALRTHYGYTF
TGTGCCCTGCGGACGCACTATGGCTACACCTTC
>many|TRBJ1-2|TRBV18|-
CASSPDGYYGYTF
TGTGCCAGCAGCCCGGACGGTTACTATGGCTACACCTTC
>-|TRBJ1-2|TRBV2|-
CASSVGGAEDYGYTF
TGTGCCAGCAGTGTCGGAGGGGCAGAGGACTATGGCTACACCTTC
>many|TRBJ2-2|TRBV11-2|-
CASSGSRGNSQTGELFF
TGTGCCAGCAGCGGTTCCAGAGGGAACAGCCAGACCGGGGAGCTGTTTTTT
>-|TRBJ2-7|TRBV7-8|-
CASSLTGLPYEQYF
TGTGCCAGCAGCCTCACAGGGTTACCCTACGAGCAGTACTTC
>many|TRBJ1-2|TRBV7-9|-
CASSLAHDSQGGYTF
TGTGCCAGCAGCTTAGCGCACGACAGCCAGGGGGGCTACACCTTC
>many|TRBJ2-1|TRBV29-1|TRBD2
CSAELAGVSYNEQFF
TGCAGCGCCGAACTAGCGGGAGTTTCCTACAATGAGCAGTTCTTC
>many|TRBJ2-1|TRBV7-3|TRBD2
CASSLLAGLTYNEQFF
TGTGCCAGCAGCTTACTAGCGGGACTTACCTACAATGAGCAGTTCTTC
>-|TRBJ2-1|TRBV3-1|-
CVSSQSGVSYNEQFF
TGTGTCAGCAGCCAAAGCGGAGTTTCCTACAATGAGCAGTTCTTC
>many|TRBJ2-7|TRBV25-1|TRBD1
CASMTGDTYEQYF
TGTGCCAGCATGACAGGGGACACCTACGAGCAGTACTTC
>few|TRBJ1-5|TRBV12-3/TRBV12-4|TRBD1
CASSPGQVGRQPQHF
TGTGCCAGCAGTCCCGGACAGGTTGGGAGGCAGCCCCAGCATTTT
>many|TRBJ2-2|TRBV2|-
CASRGLTGAVGELFF
TGTGCCAGCAGGGGCTTGACGGGGGCGGTCGGGGAGCTGTTTTTT
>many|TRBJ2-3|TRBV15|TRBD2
CATSRGSGDTDTQYF
TGTGCCACCAGCAGAGGCAGCGGGGACACAGATACGCAGTATTTT
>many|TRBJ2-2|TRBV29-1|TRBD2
CSVHAPGTSGSTGELFF
TGCAGCGTCCACGCGCCCGGGACTAGCGGGAGCACCGGGGAGCTGTTTTTT
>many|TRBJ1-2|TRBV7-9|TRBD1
CASSLTSGQGVHGYTF
TGTGCCAGCAGCTTGACCTCGGGACAGGGCGTCCATGGCTACACCTTC